The 18 T cell receptor beta chains below all came from one sample that was sequenced in a study of blood T cells in healthy people across ages. The authors ran a second PCR of 7 to 11 cycles using a sample-barcoded 5' primer and a J-beta primer mix. TCRdb independently ran MiXCR on the 5' RACE reads; one entry per CDR3 protein. There are around 800,000 distinct CDR3 sequences in the sample; roughly 50% occur only once, and under 50% lies in the top ten. Material: blood. The receptors originated from an elderly man in good health.

The chain has TRBV7-2 and TRBJ2-3; a weak D match, TRBD2 (6 bases). Germline CDR1 SGHTA, CDR2 FQGNSA. V was shortened by 5 bases and J by 14 bases, with 26 bases between the two germline ends. The CDR3 sequence is 15 residues long. CDR3 residues: CASSHPGTQHGYAYF. The CDR3 nucleotides are TGTGCCAGCAGCCACCCCGGGACTCAGCACGGATACGCGTATTTT.

With respect to this clonotype: A junction end diverges from the germline sequence, so it may reflect a read error. The J gene is TRBJ2-4, the V gene TRBV7-2, with 8 bases aligning to TRBD1. The J call is uncertain, as TRBJ2-7 better fits the DNA end. CDR1 is SGHTA, CDR2 FQGNSA, per germline. The CDR3 consists of 15 residues. CDR3 protein: CASGLDQGAWYEQYF. Written as DNA, the CDR3 is TGTGCCAGCGGCTTAGATCAGGGGGCATGGTACGAGCAGTACTTC.

This chain uses TRBV15 with TRBJ2-1; 14 nucleotides align to TRBD2. V was clipped by 0 bases and J by 1 base; unmatched bases: 8. The CDR3 loop spans 20 amino acids. Germline V gene lookup returns CDR1 LNHNV and CDR2 YYDKDF (reference sequence). CDR3: CATSRDPRLAGGRSYNEQFF. The CDR3 DNA reads TGTGCCACCAGCAGAGATCCCCGACTAGCGGGAGGGAGATCCTACAATGAGCAGTTCTTC. Full variable domain (outside the CDR3, taken from reference TRBV15 and TRBJ2-1): DAMVIQNPRYQVTQFGKPVTLSCSQTLNHNVMYWYQQKSSQAPKLLFHYYDKDFNNEADTPDNFQSRRPNTSFCFLDIRSPGLGDTAMYLCATSRDPRLAGGRSYNEQFFGPGTRLTVL.

This chain connects TRBV3-1 to TRBJ1-2; 7 nucleotides match TRBD1. Trimming took 1 base from V and 0 from J; bases not matched to a gene: 2. This CDR3 is 15 amino acids long. Germline V gives CDR1 LGHDT, CDR2 YNNKEL (reference sequence). CDR3 sequence: CASSQARGTNYGYTF. The CDR3 coding sequence is TGTGCCAGCAGCCAAGCCAGGGGGACTAACTATGGCTACACCTTC.

This clonotype was detected ten times or more. The rearrangement links TRBV29-1 to TRBJ2-7; TRBD1 matches at 9 bases. The V gene's germline CDR1 is SQVTM and CDR2 ANQGSEA. The V segment lost 5 bases and the J segment 4 bases; nucleotides outside the gene matches: 9. This CDR3 spans 14 amino acids. CDR3 amino acids: CSVNPGQGPYEQYF. The CDR3, as DNA: TGCAGCGTTAATCCGGGACAGGGCCCTTACGAGCAGTACTTC.

The J gene is TRBJ2-4, the V gene TRBV7-6; D is ambiguous. The germline CDR1 and CDR2 sequences are SGHVS and FNYEAQ. The CDR3 loop spans 16 amino acids. The ends were cut back, 6 bases at V and 3 bases at J, with 18 bases in the middle. CDR3 in amino acids: CASRTRLAVGKNIQYF. For the CDR3, the DNA is TGTGCCAGCAGGACAAGGCTCGCCGTAGGCAAAAACATTCAGTACTTC.

The chain employs TRBV5-1 and TRBJ2-5; no clear D. The end of the DNA aligns better with TRBJ2-7, so the J call may be wrong. This CDR3 spans 13 amino acids. CDR1 and CDR2 from the germline V gene are SGHRS and YFSETQ. The CDR3, as DNA: TGCGCCAGCGGCGAACAACAGTCCTACGAGCAGTACTTC. Translation: CASGEQQSYEQYF.

The CDR3 here is CASSSGPGEAQYF. CDR3 coding DNA: TGTGCCAGCAGCTCCGGTCCCGGGGAGGCCCAGTACTTC. The chain has TRBV11-3 and TRBJ2-5; possibly TRBD2 for D (6 bases). The V and J ends lost 4 bases and 9 bases respectively, with 15 bases between them. There are 13 residues in the CDR3. CDR1 SGHNT and CDR2 YENEEA come from the germline V gene.

This clonotype was recorded once. The chain carries TRBV18 and TRBJ2-3; D remains ambiguous. The CDR3 has 14 amino acids. CDR1 and CDR2 (germline): KGHSH, LQKENI. V was shortened by 1 base and J by 4 bases, with 9 bases between the two germline ends. The CDR3 bases are TGTGCCAGCTCACCACTTAACCCTGCAGATACGCAGTATTTT. This gives the protein CASSPLNPADTQYF. Together with reference TRBV18 and TRBJ2-3, the CDR3 gives the full variable domain: NAGVMQNPRHLVRRRGQEARLRCSPMKGHSHVYWYRQLPEEGLKFMVYLQKENIIDESGMPKERFSAEFPKEGPSILRIQQVVRGDSAAYFCASSPLNPADTQYFGPGTRLTVL.

This clonotype was picked up one time. The chain carries TRBV18 and TRBJ1-2; the match to TRBD1 covers 10 bases. The CDR3 sequence is 13 residues long. The ends lost 6 bases at V and 11 bases at J; junction bases unmatched: 9. CDR1 is KGHSH, CDR2 LQKENI, per germline. As DNA, the CDR3 is TGTGCCAGCTCGCTCCGGGACAGGGGATGGTACACCTTC. This gives the protein CASSLRDRGWYTF.

The chain joins TRBV6-2 or TRBV6-3 to TRBJ2-3, with 7 bases that match TRBD2. Germline V gene sequence: CDR1 MNHEY, CDR2 SVGEGT. The V gene end was trimmed by 3 bases and the J gene end by 1 base; junction bases not matched to a gene: 4. This CDR3 has 15 residues. This CDR3 reads CASSYPGLRTDTQYF. DNA of the CDR3: TGTGCCAGCAGTTATCCGGGACTACGCACAGATACGCAGTATTTT.

V and J are TRBV6-5 and TRBJ2-3; 7 bases align to TRBD2. Germline V gene sequence: CDR1 MNHEY, CDR2 SVGAGI. Trimming took 0 bases from V and 14 from J; bases not matched to a gene: 17. The CDR3 is 16 amino acids. The CDR3 here is CASSYSASGGRRYAYF. CDR3 bases: TGTGCCAGCAGTTACTCCGCTAGCGGAGGGAGGAGATACGCGTATTTT.

The chain has TRBV18 and TRBJ2-5; no clear D. The J call may be wrong; the DNA end is better matched by TRBJ2-7. The CDR3 contains 15 residues. From germline, CDR1 is KGHSH and CDR2 LQKENI. The CDR3 region has the DNA TGTGCCAGCTCCCCCTTCGGGCTTCCCCAGGACGAGCAGTACTTC. Translation: CASSPFGLPQDEQYF.

Of note for this clonotype: At one of its ends the junction is not consistent with the germline gene, which may arise from a read error. The V call is TRBV6-2 or TRBV6-3, the J call TRBJ2-4, with no clear D. Per the germline V gene, CDR1 is MNHEY and CDR2 is SVGEGT. This CDR3 is 14 amino acids long. The CDR3 DNA reads as TGTGCCAGCAGTTCCAGTGCTGACAAAAACATTCGGTACTTC. Protein: CASSSSADKNIRYF.

This clonotype was detected only a few times. V gene TRBV20-1 combines with J gene TRBJ1-6, with a possible D match to TRBD1 (6 bases). This CDR3 is 16 amino acids long. Trimming took 0 bases from V and 10 from J, leaving 19 bases between them. From germline, CDR1 is DFQATT and CDR2 SNEGSKA (reference sequence). The CDR3 is CSARDSGQSQGSPLHF. The DNA for the CDR3 is TGCAGTGCTAGAGATAGCGGACAGTCCCAAGGATCACCCCTCCACTTT.

Note on this clonotype: Compared with germline, one end of the junction differs, possibly owing to a read error. The rearrangement uses TRBV5-6 and TRBJ2-6; TRBD1 might be the D (6 bases). In germline, CDR1 is SGHDT, CDR2 YYEEEE. CDR3 length: 17 residues. CDR3 region: CASSLEDSGSGANVPTF. The CDR3 bases are TGTGCCAGCAGCTTGGAGGACAGCGGTTCTGGGGCCAACGTCCCGACTTTC. The variable domain in full, with the rest retrieved from reference TRBV5-6 and TRBJ2-6, is DAGVTQSPTHLIKTRGQQVTLRCSPKSGHDTVSWYQQALGQGPQFIFQYYEEEERQRGNFPDRFSGHQFPNYSSELNVNALLLGDSALYLCASSLEDSGSGANVPTFGAGSRLTVL.

J is TRBJ1-5 and V is TRBV20-1, with a tentative D call TRBD1 (6 bases). The CDR3 runs 15 residues. V lost 6 bases, J lost 0 bases, and 15 bases lay in between. Germline-derived CDR1 and CDR2 are DFQATT and SNEGSKA (reference sequence). CDR3 in DNA: TGCAGTGCAAGCGGGACACCGTATAGCAATCAGCCCCAGCATTTT. It is translated as CSASGTPYSNQPQHF.

This chain uses TRBV14 with TRBJ1-2; 8 bases map to TRBD1. V lost 1 base to trimming and J lost 3 bases; unmatched junction nucleotides: 7. This CDR3 comprises 16 residues. Per the germline V gene, CDR1 is SGHDN and CDR2 is FVKESK. CDR3 nucleotide sequence: TGTGCCAGCAGCCAAGTACGGGCAGGGGGCGACTATGGCTACACCTTC. Encoded protein: CASSQVRAGGDYGYTF.